These 15 T cell receptor beta chains share one sample of origin, sequenced in a study of regulatory T cells in long-lasting Graves disease. TCR beta libraries were built with iRepertoire HTBI primers and Arm-PCR of CDR3 regions. A single record per CDR3 protein comes from TCRdb applying MiXCR to the multiplex PCR reads. The sample contains some 250,000 distinct CDR3 sequences, 15% to 20% of which appear only once. Noted time point: newly diagnosed GD, antithyroid drugs for less than 3 months. The TCR library used RNA extracted from PBMCs. The sample was also reused in another study, on T cells in Graves' hyperthyroidism and ophthalmopathy.

This specimen consisted of peripheral blood mononuclear cells (PBMCs), obtained at new diagnosis, from a patient treated with antithyroid drugs. The receptors were sampled from a woman aged 25 to 39 with Graves disease.

As for this clonotype: The conserved phenylalanine or tryptophan normally closing the CDR3 is absent here, so this likely arose from a read error. The DNA is omitted, as the CDR3 cannot be located on it reliably, and the CDR3 follows TCRdb's listing. The chain combines TRBV6-1 with TRBJ2-1; TRBD2 is taken as the D call from the table, unchecked against the DNA. Looked up from germline, CDR1 is MNHNS and CDR2 is SASEGT. The CDR3 comprises 14 residues, both ends counted. The CDR3 region is CASSESTLAGGQGY.

Many counts were recorded for this clonotype. The rearrangement uses TRBV3-1 and TRBJ2-7; D not resolved. The CDR3 contains 14 residues. Germline CDR1 and CDR2: LGHDT and YNNKEL (reference sequence). The ends were cut back, 1 base at V and 6 bases at J, with 13 bases in the middle. CDR3 sequence: CASSQAPAPVEQYF. The CDR3, as DNA: TGTGCCAGCAGCCAAGCCCCAGCTCCCGTCGAGCAGTACTTC.

This clonotype was seen many times. The chain uses TRBV11-2 and TRBJ1-2, with D possibly being TRBD1 (5 bases). Trimming took off 5 bases at V and 5 bases at J, with 18 bases between the two ends. Germline loops: CDR1 SGHAT, CDR2 FQNNGV. The CDR3 length is 15 residues. The CDR3 here is CASSPPGPLFYGYTF. The CDR3 region has the DNA TGTGCCAGCAGCCCCCCGGGACCCCTTTTTTATGGCTACACCTTC.

This clonotype was recorded many times. The V call is TRBV28, the J call TRBJ2-5; no clear D. Germline CDR1 MDHEN, CDR2 SYDVKM. V shed 6 bases and J shed 2 bases, with 16 bases lying between them. The CDR3 totals 15 residues. Here the CDR3 reads CASSNLGRMQETQYF. In DNA form, the CDR3 reads TGTGCCAGCAGCAACTTAGGGCGGATGCAAGAGACCCAGTACTTC. Drawing the rest from reference TRBV28 and TRBJ2-5, the complete variable domain is DVKVTQSSRYLVKRTGEKVFLECVQDMDHENMFWYRQDPGLGLRLIYFSYDVKMKEKGDIPEGYSVSREKKERFSLILESASTNQTSMYLCASSNLGRMQETQYFGPGTRLLVL.

This clonotype occurred many times. This chain connects TRBV5-1 to TRBJ1-4; D remains ambiguous. V dropped 0 bases and J dropped 8 bases, with 8 bases sitting between them. The CDR3 has 13 residues. Germline V lookup: CDR1 SGHRS, CDR2 YFSETQ. The chain's CDR3 is CASSLGPGEKLFF. The CDR3 nucleotides read TGCGCCAGCAGCTTGGGACCGGGGGAAAAACTGTTTTTT.

This clonotype came up many times. This chain links TRBV6-1 with TRBJ2-5; 10 positions agree with TRBD2. This CDR3 contains 15 residues. V lost 3 bases and J lost 4; bases outside the gene matches: 5. Germline V gene data show CDR1 as MNHNS and CDR2 as SASEGT. CDR3 residues: CASSDSAGGPETQYF. The DNA for the CDR3 is TGTGCCAGCAGTGACTCAGCGGGGGGGCCAGAGACCCAGTACTTC.

This clonotype was seen at least ten times. The rearrangement links TRBV7-9 to TRBJ2-7; D is possibly TRBD1 or TRBD2 (5 bases each). The CDR3 runs 14 residues. The germline V gene has CDR1 SEHNR and CDR2 FQNEAQ (reference sequence). V was clipped by 4 bases and J by 9 bases, with 19 bases between them. The DNA of the CDR3 is TGTGCCAGCAGCTCCAGGGACCTCAATACAGTGCAGTACTTC. Residues: CASSSRDLNTVQYF.

In this sample, this clonotype turned up many times. The rearrangement joins TRBV2 to TRBJ1-1; 8 bases are shared with TRBD1. V was pared by 7 bases and J by 6 bases, with 10 bases of the junction left unmatched. Per the germline V gene, CDR1 is SNHLY and CDR2 is FYNNEI. The CDR3 runs to 14 residues. The CDR3: CASTGRRTGPEAFF. In nucleotides, the CDR3 is TGTGCCAGCACCGGGCGTCGGACAGGGCCTGAAGCTTTCTTT.

The table lists this clonotype with many counts. J is TRBJ2-7 and V is TRBV18, with D unclear. The CDR3 is 13 residues long. The germline gives CDR1 KGHSH, CDR2 LQKENI. V dropped 6 bases and J dropped 7 bases, with 16 bases sitting between them. The DNA for the CDR3 is TGTGCCAGCTCCCCCTCCCTAGTATGGGAGCAGTACTTC. It specifies CASSPSLVWEQYF.

This clonotype was counted many times. J is TRBJ1-4 and V is TRBV6-2 or TRBV6-3; the D gene is possibly TRBD1 (6 bases). Trimming left V 5 bases short and J 4 bases short, with 14 bases between. In germline, CDR1 is MNHEY, CDR2 SVGEGT. This CDR3 has 15 residues. The CDR3 DNA sequence: TGTGCCAGCAGTATCCGACAGGCCCATAATGAAAAACTGTTTTTT. Its translation: CASSIRQAHNEKLFF.

The chain employs TRBV20-1 and TRBJ1-2; 9 positions agree with TRBD1. The germline V gene has CDR1 DFQATT and CDR2 SNEGSKA (reference sequence). V dropped 0 bases and J dropped 8; count of bases not matched to a gene: 7. The CDR3 is 14 amino acids. DNA of the CDR3: TGCAGTGCTAGAGATGGGGGGACAGGGAAAGGCTACACCTTC. Translating it yields CSARDGGTGKGYTF.

This clonotype was seen a few times. The chain carries TRBV7-6 and TRBJ2-5, with D tentatively TRBD1 or TRBD2 (5 bases each). The ends were cut back, 6 bases at V and 10 bases at J, with 21 bases in the middle. Germline CDR1 reads SGHVS; CDR2 reads FNYEAQ. This CDR3 has 14 amino acids. CDR3 coding DNA: TGTGCCAGCAGTCCCCCCGGGACCGCATTATTCCAGTACTTC. It codes for CASSPPGTALFQYF.

The J gene is TRBJ1-1, the V gene TRBV11-2, with no clear D. From germline, CDR1 is SGHAT and CDR2 FQNNGV. Trimming pared 1 base from V and 1 base from J, leaving 7 bases between. The CDR3 spans 14 residues. The CDR3 region has the DNA TGTGCCAGCAGCTTAGTAGGGAAGAACACTGAAGCTTTCTTT. It translates to CASSLVGKNTEAFF.

In this sample, this clonotype turned up many times. CDR3: CASGPGIYYGYTF. As DNA, the CDR3 is TGTGCCAGCGGACCGGGGATCTACTATGGCTACACCTTC. The chain is built from TRBV12-3 or TRBV12-4 and TRBJ1-2; D is unclear. With 8 bases removed from V and 3 bases from J, the gap between germline ends came to 13 bases. The CDR3 covers 13 residues.

This clonotype was seen many times. The V and J genes are TRBV9 and TRBJ1-3; 9 bases align to TRBD1. Trimming removed 0 bases from V and 1 base from J; junction bases left unmatched: 5. The germline V gene encodes CDR1 SGDLS and CDR2 YYNGEE. The CDR3 has 17 residues. The CDR3 region is CASSVGGQGTSGNTIYF. The CDR3 DNA reads as TGTGCCAGCAGCGTAGGGGGACAGGGAACTTCTGGAAACACCATATATTTT.